These 20 T cell receptor beta chains were all obtained from the same sample, sequenced in a study of blood T cell repertoires in COVID-19. Sequencing used immunoSEQ multiplex PCR; TCRdb keeps in-frame clones, though not all of them. The repertoire has 250,000 to 350,000 clones, approximately 90% of them found once; the top ten carry 6.3%. Sequencing was performed on peripheral blood. These receptors all stem from a woman aged 50 to 65 with COVID-19, enrolled during active disease.

This clone was found once. The chain has TRBV7-2 and TRBJ2-5, with D tentatively TRBD2 (5 bases). Looked up from germline, CDR1 is SGHTA and CDR2 is FQGNSA. The CDR3 totals 16 residues. V was shortened by 5 bases and J by 2 bases, with 18 bases between the two germline ends. CDR3 in amino acids: CASSPSGGSRQETQYF. The CDR3 DNA follows: TGTGCCAGCAGCCCCTCAGGCGGGTCCCGTCAAGAGACCCAGTACTTC.

This sequence joins TRBV19 and TRBJ1-1; D might be TRBD1 (5 bases). V lost 3 bases and J lost 4, with 12 bases in between. The CDR3 runs 14 residues. CDR1 and CDR2 from the germline V gene are LNHDA and SQIVND (reference sequence). This CDR3 reads CASSIIREGTEAFF. CDR3 nucleotide sequence: TGTGCCAGTAGTATTATCAGGGAGGGCACTGAAGCTTTCTTT.

The chain's CDR3 is CASSQEGGTDSNQPQHF. Written as DNA, the CDR3 is TGTGCCAGCAGCCAAGAGGGCGGGACAGATAGCAATCAGCCCCAGCATTTT. This chain joins TRBV4-2 and TRBJ1-5; 7 bases are a match to TRBD1. V was pared by 0 bases and J by 0 bases, with 5 bases of the junction left unmatched. The germline V gene has CDR1 LGHNA and CDR2 YNFKEQ. This CDR3 has 17 residues.

The chain is built from TRBV18 and TRBJ2-1; possible D gene TRBD1, 6 bases. The germline CDR1 and CDR2 sequences are KGHSH and LQKENI. This CDR3 region has 18 residues. V dropped 1 base and J dropped 0 bases, with 16 bases sitting between them. CDR3 region: CASSPQNNRVSSYNEQFF. The CDR3 DNA is TGTGCCAGCTCACCACAAAACAACAGGGTTAGCTCCTACAATGAGCAGTTCTTC.

This chain joins TRBV7-3 and TRBJ1-6; D gene ambiguous. Germline values: CDR1 SGHTA, CDR2 FQGTGA. This CDR3 contains 17 residues. V shed 5 bases and J shed 7 bases, with 21 bases lying between them. In DNA, the CDR3 is TGTGCCAGCAGCGATACCACGGGTCGGGGAAAGAATTCACCCCTCCACTTT. Amino acid sequence: CASSDTTGRGKNSPLHF.

The chain uses TRBV5-4 and TRBJ2-7; 7 bases fit TRBD1. This CDR3 is built from 14 residues. With V trimmed by 2 bases and J by 7 bases, 9 bases remained unmatched. Germline CDR1 SGHNT, CDR2 YYREEE (reference sequence). The CDR3 DNA reads TGTGCCAGCAGCTTTGGACAGGATCTGATAGAGCAGTACTTC. This gives the protein CASSFGQDLIEQYF. Variable domain in full (rest from reference TRBV5-4 and TRBJ2-7): ETGVTQSPTHLIKTRGQQVTLRCSSQSGHNTVSWYQQALGQGPQFIFQYYREEENGRGNFPPRFSGLQFPNYSSELNVNALELDDSALYLCASSFGQDLIEQYFGPGTRLTVT.

This chain uses TRBV5-1 with TRBJ2-1; 7 nucleotides agree with TRBD2. Germline V gene lookup returns CDR1 SGHRS and CDR2 YFSETQ. The V segment lost 0 bases and the J segment 7 bases; nucleotides outside the gene matches: 10. The CDR3 loop spans 16 amino acids. Written as DNA, the CDR3 is TGCGCCAGCAGCTTGGCCGCGGGAGCGGGTCAGAATGAGCAGTTCTTC. This translates into CASSLAAGAGQNEQFF.

CDR3 residues: CASSPGSSYEQYF. CDR3 nucleotides: TGTGCCAGTAGTCCCGGGAGCTCCTACGAGCAGTACTTC. J is TRBJ2-7 and V is TRBV19; D possibly corresponds to TRBD2 (6 bases). V dropped 5 bases and J dropped 0 bases, with 8 bases sitting between them. The CDR3 is made up of 13 amino acids. Germline-derived CDR1 and CDR2 are LNHDA and SQIVND (reference sequence).

V and J are TRBV30 and TRBJ2-5; 9 bases line up with TRBD2. V shed 1 base, J shed 4 bases, and the junction held 13 bases outside the gene matches. CDR3 size: 17 residues. The germline V gene encodes CDR1 GTSNPN and CDR2 SVGIG (reference sequence). The CDR3 DNA reads TGTGCCTGGAGTGAAATCGGCGGGACTAGCCTACGAGAGACCCAGTACTTC. Amino acids: CAWSEIGGTSLRETQYF.

The chain links TRBV9 to TRBJ2-3; 10 bases map to TRBD2. CDR1 is SGDLS, CDR2 YYNGEE, per germline. The CDR3 sequence is 16 residues long. Losses at the gene ends were 2 bases for V and 2 bases for J; bases not matched to a gene: 5. CDR3 residues: CASSVSGRVVTDTQYF. CDR3 sequence (DNA): TGTGCCAGCAGCGTGAGCGGGAGGGTTGTCACAGATACGCAGTATTTT.

The chain couples TRBV2 to TRBJ1-4, with unresolved D. Trimming took off 6 bases at V and 5 bases at J, with 10 bases between the two ends. Germline CDR1 is SNHLY and CDR2 is FYNNEI. The CDR3 is 13 amino acids. In nucleotides, the CDR3 is TGTGCCAGCAGGAGGGTTTGGAATGAAAAACTGTTTTTT. Translation: CASRRVWNEKLFF.

This clone has just a few counts. The chain recombines TRBV11-2 with TRBJ1-5; TRBD1 might be the D (5 bases). Per the germline V gene, CDR1 is SGHAT and CDR2 is FQNNGV. V lost 3 bases and J 2 bases, leaving 14 bases between the germline ends. This CDR3 is 16 amino acids long. CDR3 sequence (DNA): TGTGCCAGCAGCTTCGGGCGGGGGATGGGCAATCAGCCCCAGCATTTT. This translates into CASSFGRGMGNQPQHF.

The V call is TRBV3-1 (or the pseudogene TRBV3-2), the J call TRBJ2-6; 8 bases are a match to TRBD1. Trimming at V came to 3 bases and at J to 1 base, leaving 5 bases not matched to a gene. Germline V gives CDR1 LGHDT, CDR2 YNNKEL (reference sequence). The CDR3 covers 17 residues. The CDR3 region is CASSHRQGRSGANVLTF. The CDR3 nucleotides are TGTGCCAGCAGCCACAGACAGGGGAGGTCTGGGGCCAACGTCCTGACTTTC.

The chain couples TRBV5-8 to TRBJ1-6; D is possibly TRBD1 (6 bases). Trimming removed 0 bases from V and 7 bases from J, with 8 bases in between. The CDR3 runs to 14 residues. Per germline, CDR1 SGHTS and CDR2 YDEGEE. CDR3 bases: TGTGCCAGCAGCTTGGCTAGGGGGAATTCACCCCTCCACTTT. It is translated as CASSLARGNSPLHF.

The chain couples TRBV7-2 to TRBJ2-3; 12 bases map to TRBD2. V lost 1 base to trimming and J lost 6 bases; unmatched junction nucleotides: 5. CDR1 SGHTA and CDR2 FQGNSA come from the germline V gene. The CDR3 spans 16 residues. The CDR3 coding sequence is TGTGCCAGCAGCTTAGTTGCGACTAGCGGGAGCGATACGCAGTATTTT. This encodes CASSLVATSGSDTQYF.

The rearrangement uses TRBV12-3 or TRBV12-4 and TRBJ2-3; D unclear. CDR3 size: 13 residues. V lost 5 bases to trimming and J lost 0 bases, with 6 bases between them. CDR3 sequence: CASSKASTDTQYF. CDR3 coding DNA: TGTGCCAGCAGTAAAGCGAGCACAGATACGCAGTATTTT.

This chain links TRBV7-9 with TRBJ1-1, with D unresolved. This CDR3 region has 14 residues. Germline V lookup: CDR1 SEHNR, CDR2 FQNEAQ (reference sequence). Trimming took off 5 bases at V and 6 bases at J, with 16 bases between the two ends. This CDR3 reads CASSPRRTLSEAFF. CDR3 DNA: TGTGCCAGCAGCCCCCGTAGAACCCTATCTGAAGCTTTCTTT.

This rearrangement joins TRBV27 to TRBJ2-3; a possible D gene is TRBD2 (6 bases). The germline gives CDR1 MNHEY, CDR2 SMNVEV (reference sequence). V shed 2 bases and J shed 6 bases, with 18 bases lying between them. The CDR3 is made up of 16 amino acids. In DNA form, the CDR3 reads TGTGCCAGCAGTTTAGCGGGGCCCTCGAATTTGGATACGCAGTATTTT. Residues: CASSLAGPSNLDTQYF.

The gene calls are TRBV27 and TRBJ1-1, with D perhaps matching TRBD1 (6 bases). V gave up 3 bases and J gave up 4 bases, with 6 bases separating them. The CDR3 consists of 12 residues. Germline-derived CDR1 and CDR2 are MNHEY and SMNVEV (reference sequence). CDR3 amino acids: CASSLTGTEAFF. In DNA form, the CDR3 reads TGTGCCAGCAGTTTGACAGGCACTGAAGCTTTCTTT.

V and J are TRBV19 and TRBJ1-4; D perhaps matches TRBD1 (5 bases). CDR3 length: 15 residues. V was pared by 5 bases and J by 0 bases, with 10 bases between. Germline CDR1 LNHDA, CDR2 SQIVND (reference sequence). CDR3 nucleotide sequence: TGTGCCAGTAGTTCCCAGGGTGCAACTAATGAAAAACTGTTTTTT. Translation: CASSSQGATNEKLFF.